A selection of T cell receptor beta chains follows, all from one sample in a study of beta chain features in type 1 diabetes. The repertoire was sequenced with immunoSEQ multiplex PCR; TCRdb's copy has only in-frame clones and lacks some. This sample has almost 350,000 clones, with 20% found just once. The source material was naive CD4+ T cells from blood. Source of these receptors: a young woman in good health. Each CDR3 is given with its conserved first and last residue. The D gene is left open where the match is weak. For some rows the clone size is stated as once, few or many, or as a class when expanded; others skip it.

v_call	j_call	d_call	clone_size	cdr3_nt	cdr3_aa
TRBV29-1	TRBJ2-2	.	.	TGCAGCGCCCTCAGGGGAACAGCGGACACCGGGGAGCTGTTTTTT	CSALRGTADTGELFF
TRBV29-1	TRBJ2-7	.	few	TGCAGCGCCACCGGGATCGCCTACGAGCAGTACTTC	CSATGIAYEQYF
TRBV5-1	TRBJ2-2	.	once	TGCGCCAGCAGCCATGGGGGCACTTACACCGGGGAGCTGTTTTTT	CASSHGGTYTGELFF
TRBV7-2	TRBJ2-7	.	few	TGTGCCAGCAGCCGAGGGGGTACCTCCTACGAGCAGTACTTC	CASSRGGTSYEQYF
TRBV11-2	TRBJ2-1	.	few	TGTGCCAGCAGCTCGGGGAAGAGGAGAGATCACAATGAGCAGTTCTTC	CASSSGKRRDHNEQFF
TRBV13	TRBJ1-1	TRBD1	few	TGTGCCAGCAGCCCAAGGCGGCAGGGGGGCCCGAACACTGAAGCTTTCTTT	CASSPRRQGGPNTEAFF
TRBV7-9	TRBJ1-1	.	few	TGTGCCAGCAGCCACGCGGGGTCCGGGGACACTGAAGCTTTCTTT	CASSHAGSGDTEAFF
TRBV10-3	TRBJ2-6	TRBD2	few	TGTGCCACTTCACCGGGACTAGCCTTCTCTGGGGCCAACGTCCTGACTTTC	CATSPGLAFSGANVLTF
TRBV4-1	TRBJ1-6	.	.	TGCGCCAGCAGCCATCCCACCCGAAGGGGGGGGAGGCCTAGTTCACCCCTCCACTTT	CASSHPTRRGGRPSSPLHF
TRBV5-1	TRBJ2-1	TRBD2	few	TGCGCCAGCAGCTTCTCACTAGCGGGAGTGGATGAGCAGTTCTTC	CASSFSLAGVDEQFF
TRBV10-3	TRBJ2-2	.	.	TGTGCCACCGGACTGGTCGGGGAGCTGTTTTTT	CATGLVGELFF
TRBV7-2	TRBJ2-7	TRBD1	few	TGTGCCAGCAGCTTACGGCAGGGGGCTGGTTACGAGCAGTACTTC	CASSLRQGAGYEQYF
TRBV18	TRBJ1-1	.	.	TGTGCCAGCTCCCCACCGAGCATGAACACTGAAGCTTTCTTT	CASSPPSMNTEAFF
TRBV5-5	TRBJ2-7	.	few	TGTGCCAGCAGCCGGAGGGGATCCTACGAGCAGTACTTC	CASSRRGSYEQYF
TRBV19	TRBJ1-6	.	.	TGTGCCAGTAGTATCACCGGAAACCGCGGCCCCCTCCACTTT	CASSITGNRGPLHF
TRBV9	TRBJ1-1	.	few	TGTGCCAGCAGCGTAGCAGGGTTGAACACTGAAGCTTTCTTT	CASSVAGLNTEAFF
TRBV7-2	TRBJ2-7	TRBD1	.	TGTGCCAGCAGCTTATGGCAGGGGGCCTACGAGCAGTACTTC	CASSLWQGAYEQYF
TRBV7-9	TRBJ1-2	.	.	TGTGCCAGCAGTCGGGGGATATGGGGCTACACCTTC	CASSRGIWGYTF
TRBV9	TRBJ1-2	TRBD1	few	TGTGCCAGCAGCGCAAGACAGGGCTATGGCTACACCTTC	CASSARQGYGYTF
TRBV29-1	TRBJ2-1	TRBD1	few	TGCAGCGTTTCCAGAAGGGACAGAGAGCAGTTCTTC	CSVSRRDREQFF
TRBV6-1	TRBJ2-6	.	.	TGTGCCAGCAGCGAGGGGGTCTCTGGGGCCAACGTCCTGACTTTC	CASSEGVSGANVLTF
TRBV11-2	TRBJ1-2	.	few	TGTGCCAGCAGCACTCTAGGTTCGAATTATGGCTACACCTTC	CASSTLGSNYGYTF
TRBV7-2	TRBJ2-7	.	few	TGTGCCAGCAGCTCCCCGAGCTCCTACGAGCAGTACTTC	CASSSPSSYEQYF
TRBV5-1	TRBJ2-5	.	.	TGCGCCAGCAGCTTGGAGGCGGGGAGAGAGACCCAGTACTTC	CASSLEAGRETQYF
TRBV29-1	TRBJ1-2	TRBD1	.	TGCAGCGTCGGGACAGGGGTCGGGTATGGGTATGGCTACACCTTC	CSVGTGVGYGYGYTF
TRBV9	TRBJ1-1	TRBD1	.	TGTGCCAGCAGCGTTGTACAGGGGACCACTGAAGCTTTCTTT	CASSVVQGTTEAFF
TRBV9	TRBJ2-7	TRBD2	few	TGTGCCAGCAGCGTAGGGGCTAGCGGGAGGTCCTACGAGCAGTACTTC	CASSVGASGRSYEQYF
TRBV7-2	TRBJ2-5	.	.	TGTGCCAGCAGCCGTCGACTGGACTCCAGCCTCCTCCAAGAGACCCAGTACTTC	CASSRRLDSSLLQETQYF
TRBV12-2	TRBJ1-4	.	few	TGTGCAAGTCGCGCTACTGCAGGACAGGGAAGTGAAAAACTGTTTTTT	CASRATAGQGSEKLFF
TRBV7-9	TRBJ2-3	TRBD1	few	TGTGCCAGCAGCCTGACAGGGACCACAGATACGCAGTATTTT	CASSLTGTTDTQYF
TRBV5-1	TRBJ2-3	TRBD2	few	TGCGCCAGCAGCGTCCGACTAGCGGGGAGCACAGATACGCAGTATTTT	CASSVRLAGSTDTQYF
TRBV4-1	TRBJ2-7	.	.	TGCGCCAGCAGCCAAGTCTTGGTCCCGGACGAGCAGTACTTC	CASSQVLVPDEQYF
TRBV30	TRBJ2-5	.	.	TGTGCCTGGAGTGGACAGCCCCAAGAGACCCAGTACTTC	CAWSGQPQETQYF
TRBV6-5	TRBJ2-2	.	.	TGTGCCAGTAGAGACGGACAGCTGAACACCGGGGAGCTGTTTTTT	CASRDGQLNTGELFF
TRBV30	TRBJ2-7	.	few	TGTGCCTGGAGTGGCGGATTAGCCTACGAGCAGTACTTC	CAWSGGLAYEQYF
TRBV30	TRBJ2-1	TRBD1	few	TGTGCCACAAATCCGGGACAGTACAATGAGCAGTTCTTC	CATNPGQYNEQFF
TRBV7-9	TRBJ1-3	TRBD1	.	TGTGCCAGCAGCATACAGGGGGTTGGAAACACCATATATTTT	CASSIQGVGNTIYF
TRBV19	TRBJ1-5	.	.	TGTGCCAGTAGTATGGGCAGCAATCAGCCCCAGCATTTT	CASSMGSNQPQHF
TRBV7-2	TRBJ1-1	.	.	TGTGCCAGCAGCCCCATGGACAGGAACACTGAAGCTTTCTTT	CASSPMDRNTEAFF
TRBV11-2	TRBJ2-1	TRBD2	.	TGTGCCAGCACCGATCTCCTAGCGGGAATTCCCAACAATGAGCAGTTCTTC	CASTDLLAGIPNNEQFF
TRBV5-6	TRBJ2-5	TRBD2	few	TGTGCCAGCAGCTTAATAGCGGGACGGGAGACCCAGTACTTC	CASSLIAGRETQYF
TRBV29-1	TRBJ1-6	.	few	TGCAGCGTTGGAGTAGGGGGACCTAATTCACCCCTCCACTTT	CSVGVGGPNSPLHF
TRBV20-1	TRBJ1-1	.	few	TGCAGTCCCGGGGGGGACACTGAAGCTTTCTTT	CSPGGDTEAFF
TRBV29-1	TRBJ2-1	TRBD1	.	TGCAGCGTTGTAGGTGACAGGGGCTACAATGAGCAGTTCTTC	CSVVGDRGYNEQFF
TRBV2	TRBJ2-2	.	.	TGTGCCAGCAGTGATTCTAGCATGAGCACCGGGGAGCTGTTTTTT	CASSDSSMSTGELFF
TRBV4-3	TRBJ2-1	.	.	TGCGCCAGCAGCCAAGGGGAGTACAATGAGCAGTTCTTC	CASSQGEYNEQFF
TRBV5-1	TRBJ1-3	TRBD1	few	TGCGCCAGCAGCTCGACAGGGTCTGGAAACACCATATATTTT	CASSSTGSGNTIYF
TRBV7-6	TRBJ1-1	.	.	TGTGCCAGCAGCTTAAACCACTTTAACACTGAAGCTTTCTTT	CASSLNHFNTEAFF
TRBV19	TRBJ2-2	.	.	TGTGCCAGTAGTACAACGAGGGCCGGGGAGCTGTTTTTT	CASSTTRAGELFF
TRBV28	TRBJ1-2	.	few	TGTGCCAGCAGTTTATCAGGCTATGGCTACACCTTC	CASSLSGYGYTF
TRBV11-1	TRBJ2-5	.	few	TGTGCCAGCAGCTTAGGCACAGGCCCCCGGCGGGACCAGTACTTC	CASSLGTGPRRDQYF
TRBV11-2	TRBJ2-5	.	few	TGTGCCAGCAGCTTAGAAAGCGAGACCCAGTACTTC	CASSLESETQYF
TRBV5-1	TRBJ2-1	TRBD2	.	TGCGCCAGTAGGGAGGGACCGGGACTACGCAATGAGCAGTTCTTC	CASREGPGLRNEQFF
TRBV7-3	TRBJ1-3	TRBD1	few	TGTGCCAGCAGCATGGGACAGGGGGCTGGAAACACCATATATTTT	CASSMGQGAGNTIYF
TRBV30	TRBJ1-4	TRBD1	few	TGTGCCTGGAGGAAAGGGGGCCGTGATGAAAAACTGTTTTTT	CAWRKGGRDEKLFF
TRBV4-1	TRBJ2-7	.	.	TGCGCCAGCAGCCAAGATCCGACGGCTAGCAGATCCTACGAGCAGTACTTC	CASSQDPTASRSYEQYF
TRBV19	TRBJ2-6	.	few	TGTGCCAGTAGTATAGATCAGGCTGGGGCCAACGTCCTGACTTTC	CASSIDQAGANVLTF
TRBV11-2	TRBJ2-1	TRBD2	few	TGTGCCAGCAGCTTACTCGCGGGGGGGGATGAGCAGTTCTTC	CASSLLAGGDEQFF